This is a list of T cell receptor beta chains from one sample in a study of blood T cell repertoires in COVID-19. Measured with immunoSEQ multiplex PCR; TCRdb has only the in-frame clones, and not every one. The top ten clones hold 5.5% to 8% of a sample with around 200,000 clones, around nine tenths of them seen once. The sample consisted of peripheral blood. Every receptor here comes from a man aged 55-75 years who had recovered from COVID-19. Both conserved end residues are part of each CDR3. D genes are given only for firm matches. The size field is filled for only some rows; it gives once, few, many or a size class.

clone_size	v_call	d_call	j_call	cdr3_aa	cdr3_nt
.	TRBV29-1	.	TRBJ2-7	CSVVSGYYEQYF	TGCAGCGTTGTCTCCGGGTACTACGAGCAGTACTTC
.	TRBV7-8	TRBD1	TRBJ1-5	CASSFRQGVNQPQHF	TGTGCCAGCAGCTTCAGACAGGGGGTGAATCAGCCCCAGCATTTT
.	TRBV7-7	TRBD1	TRBJ2-1	CASSLAGTGGNEQFF	TGTGCCAGCAGCCTAGCGGGGACAGGGGGCAATGAGCAGTTCTTC
.	TRBV9	.	TRBJ2-7	CASSVATSRHEQYF	TGTGCCAGCAGCGTAGCAACTAGCCGCCACGAGCAGTACTTC
.	TRBV6-6	.	TRBJ1-1	CASSYLQGTEAFF	TGTGCCAGCAGTTACCTACAGGGCACTGAAGCTTTCTTT
once	TRBV19	TRBD2	TRBJ2-1	CASSIGRLAGDNEQFF	TGTGCCAGTAGTATAGGGAGACTAGCGGGAGACAATGAGCAGTTCTTC
once	TRBV19	.	TRBJ1-5	CASSRGFPNSNQPQHF	TGTGCCAGTAGTAGAGGGTTTCCTAATAGCAATCAGCCCCAGCATTTT
.	TRBV5-1	.	TRBJ1-4	CASSFGGINEKLFF	TGCGCCAGCAGCTTCGGGGGGATTAATGAAAAACTGTTTTTT
.	TRBV14	.	TRBJ2-3	CASSQGYSSTDTQYF	TGTGCCAGCAGCCAAGGATACTCAAGCACAGATACGCAGTATTTT
once	TRBV28	.	TRBJ2-7	CASTTGGPSSYEQYF	TGTGCCAGCACTACCGGGGGACCGAGCTCCTACGAGCAGTACTTC
.	TRBV19	.	TRBJ1-6	CASSLRNNSPLHF	TGTGCCAGTAGCCTCAGAAATAATTCACCCCTCCACTTT
few	TRBV30	.	TRBJ1-3	CAWSRPGFSGNTIYF	TGTGCCTGGAGTAGGCCGGGGTTCTCTGGAAACACCATATATTTT
.	TRBV10-3	.	TRBJ2-7	CAISGGGVDEQYF	TGTGCCATCTCCGGAGGGGGCGTCGACGAGCAGTACTTC
.	TRBV20-1	.	TRBJ2-7	CSARTIYEQYF	TGCAGTGCTAGGACTATCTACGAGCAGTACTTC
.	TRBV2	.	TRBJ1-3	CASLLTPTRFSGNTIYF	TGTGCCAGCCTCCTTACCCCCACCAGGTTCTCTGGAAACACCATATATTTT
.	TRBV9	TRBD1	TRBJ2-2	CASSPRQGSVPNTGELFF	TGTGCCAGCAGCCCGAGACAGGGGAGCGTCCCGAACACCGGGGAGCTGTTTTTT
.	TRBV7-9	.	TRBJ1-3	CASSLVAVSGNTIYF	TGTGCCAGCAGCTTAGTAGCCGTCTCTGGAAACACCATATATTTT
.	TRBV5-1	TRBD2	TRBJ2-1	CASSLLSSGDYNEQFF	TGCGCCAGCAGCTTGTTATCGAGCGGGGACTACAATGAGCAGTTCTTC
once	TRBV3-1/TRBV3-2	TRBD1	TRBJ2-3	CASSQATGRADTQYF	TGTGCCAGCAGCCAGGCGACAGGGCGGGCAGATACGCAGTATTTT
.	TRBV19	TRBD2	TRBJ2-1	CASSIIASGLLNEQFF	TGTGCCAGTAGTATTATTGCTAGCGGGCTACTGAATGAGCAGTTCTTC
.	TRBV7-2	.	TRBJ2-5	CASRSPPGAQETQYF	TGTGCCAGCAGGTCACCGCCGGGAGCCCAAGAGACCCAGTACTTC
.	TRBV9	TRBD2	TRBJ2-1	CASSVDLAGGPVNEQFF	TGTGCCAGCAGCGTAGATCTAGCGGGAGGGCCAGTCAATGAGCAGTTCTTC
.	TRBV5-3	.	TRBJ2-7	CARKKWTWEQVSVYEQYF	TGTGCCAGAAAGAAATGGACTTGGGAGCAAGTTAGCGTCTACGAGCAGTACTTC
.	TRBV30	.	TRBJ1-6	CAWSVVQGNSPLHF	TGTGCCTGGAGTGTAGTACAGGGAAATTCACCCCTCCACTTT
.	TRBV19	TRBD2	TRBJ2-1	CASSPPGTSNEQFF	TGTGCCAGTAGTCCCCCCGGGACTAGTAATGAGCAGTTCTTC
few	TRBV28	TRBD1	TRBJ1-6	CASSRTGASYNSPLHF	TGTGCCAGCAGTCGGACAGGGGCTTCCTATAATTCACCCCTCCACTTT
.	TRBV14	TRBD2	TRBJ2-2	CASSQISGTTGELFF	TGTGCCAGCAGCCAAATTAGCGGGACCACCGGGGAGCTGTTTTTT
.	TRBV11-3	TRBD1	TRBJ1-1	CASSFDRVTEAFF	TGTGCCAGCAGCTTTGACAGGGTCACTGAAGCTTTCTTT
.	TRBV28	.	TRBJ1-1	CASSLMAGGNTEAFF	TGTGCCAGCAGTTTAATGGCGGGGGGGAACACTGAAGCTTTCTTT
.	TRBV30	.	TRBJ1-1	CAWSVSVNTEAFF	TGTGCCTGGAGTGTATCCGTGAACACTGAAGCTTTCTTT
.	TRBV5-1	.	TRBJ2-1	CASSFSYNEQFF	TGCGCCAGCAGCTTTTCTTACAATGAGCAGTTCTTC
.	TRBV7-2	.	TRBJ2-1	CASSLYRASHSYNEQFF	TGTGCCAGCAGCTTATACCGGGCTAGCCACTCCTACAATGAGCAGTTCTTC
once	TRBV5-4	.	TRBJ1-2	CASSTGQPNYGYTF	TGTGCCAGCAGCACCGGACAGCCGAACTATGGCTACACCTTC
.	TRBV27	.	TRBJ1-3	CASSSLGALGNTIYF	TGTGCCAGCAGCTCTCTGGGCGCGTTAGGAAACACCATATATTTT
.	TRBV30	TRBD1	TRBJ1-5	CAWSNRWDRGNQPQHF	TGTGCCTGGAGTAATCGTTGGGACAGGGGGAATCAGCCCCAGCATTTT
.	TRBV3-1/TRBV3-2	TRBD1	TRBJ2-1	CASSPEVGGLSARNEQFF	TGTGCCAGCAGCCCAGAAGTAGGGGGCCTCTCAGCCCGCAATGAGCAGTTCTTC
.	TRBV12-3/TRBV12-4	.	TRBJ2-5	CASSSRRETQYF	TGTGCCAGCAGTTCAAGGCGGGAGACCCAGTACTTC
.	TRBV10-3	TRBD2	TRBJ2-7	CAISESSGGAGVYEQYF	TGTGCCATCAGTGAGTCTAGCGGGGGGGCCGGAGTGTACGAGCAGTACTTC
.	TRBV19	.	TRBJ1-1	CASSPNDRLKAFF	TGTGCCAGTAGTCCCAACGACAGGCTTAAAGCTTTCTTT
.	TRBV14	.	TRBJ1-2	CASSQGQNYGYTF	TGTGCCAGCAGCCAAGGGCAGAACTATGGCTACACCTTC
.	TRBV9	.	TRBJ2-1	CASSSPGASYNEQFF	TGTGCCAGCAGCTCCCCGGGAGCCTCCTACAATGAGCAGTTCTTC
.	TRBV19	TRBD1	TRBJ1-5	CASSLSLAEGAGQPQHF	TGTGCCAGTAGTCTCTCCCTCGCGGAGGGGGCTGGACAGCCCCAGCATTTT
.	TRBV30	.	TRBJ1-4	CAWSQGHRVVGKLFF	TGTGCCTGGAGCCAGGGTCACAGGGTTGTCGGAAAACTGTTTTTT
.	TRBV5-4	.	TRBJ2-7	CASSLSRGLDEQYF	TGTGCCAGCAGCTTGTCCAGGGGCCTAGACGAGCAGTACTTC
.	TRBV9	TRBD2	TRBJ2-1	CASSASGTSGSGHNEQFF	TGTGCCAGCAGCGCGTCCGGGACTAGCGGGTCCGGGCACAATGAGCAGTTCTTC
.	TRBV6-6	TRBD1	TRBJ2-3	CASRTGQGNSDTQYF	TGTGCCAGCAGGACCGGACAGGGGAATTCAGATACGCAGTATTTT
.	TRBV6-1	.	TRBJ1-4	CASSEARRLTNEKLFF	TGTGCCAGCAGTGAAGCGAGGCGGCTAACTAATGAAAAACTGTTTTTT
.	TRBV19	TRBD1	TRBJ1-4	CASSGETGPLEKLFF	TGTGCCAGTAGTGGGGAGACAGGGCCTCTGGAAAAACTGTTTTTT
.	TRBV7-9	TRBD1	TRBJ2-1	CASSQPRTGVYEQFF	TGTGCCAGCAGCCAACCTAGGACAGGGGTGTATGAGCAGTTCTTC
few	TRBV18	.	TRBJ1-5	CASSPRGGEPQHF	TGTGCCAGCTCACCACGGGGCGGAGAGCCCCAGCATTTT
.	TRBV15	.	TRBJ2-5	CATSRDQTSRETQYF	TGTGCCACCAGCAGAGACCAAACTAGCAGAGAGACCCAGTACTTC
.	TRBV5-6	TRBD1	TRBJ1-6	CASSLDRGNSPLHF	TGTGCCAGCAGCCTGGACAGGGGTAATTCACCCCTCCACTTT
.	TRBV30	.	TRBJ1-4	CAWSLTGLEKLFF	TGTGCCTGGAGTCTGACAGGCTTGGAAAAACTGTTTTTT
.	TRBV3-1/TRBV3-2	.	TRBJ2-7	CASSQEPFDSYEQYF	TGTGCCAGCAGCCAAGAACCTTTCGACAGCTACGAGCAGTACTTC
.	TRBV5-1	TRBD2	TRBJ2-7	CASSLGRGAGGLHSYEQYF	TGCGCCAGCAGCTTGGGCCGTGGGGCGGGAGGGCTCCATTCCTACGAGCAGTACTTC